The rows below give T cell receptor beta chains drawn from one sample of a study of memory CD4+ T cells and cytomegalovirus serostatus. Libraries were prepared by immunoSEQ multiplex PCR; TCRdb keeps only in-frame clonotypes and omits some of them. The sample records just under 95,000 clones, 80% being singletons. Sequenced: memory CD4+ T cells from blood. These receptors were taken from an adult in good health and CMV-seropositive. Each CDR3 is given without its conserved first and last residue. Each record gives: V gene, J gene, CDR3 protein.

TRBV2,TRBJ1-4,ASNGQTNEKLF
TRBV5-1,TRBJ1-5,ASSLGQGDSQPQH
TRBV5-1,TRBJ1-4,ASSSTGGSTEKLF
TRBV5-5,TRBJ2-3,ASSWTEFADTQY
TRBV27,TRBJ2-3,ASSYSTDTQY
TRBV4-1,TRBJ1-2,ASSPKGGEWSYGYT
TRBV6-5,TRBJ2-1,ASSYSLAGVNEQF
TRBV5-6,TRBJ2-2,ASSFGGPTGELF
TRBV5-6,TRBJ2-7,ASSFGTGASYEQY
TRBV28,TRBJ1-5,ASSSTPQGTGRRGNQPQH
TRBV10-3,TRBJ2-6,AIRASGANVLT
TRBV5-4,TRBJ2-5,ASSPTSGRRPETQY
TRBV5-1,TRBJ1-2,ASSLGTGGYGYT
TRBV6-5,TRBJ1-1,ASSLTGLPEAF
TRBV2,TRBJ1-5,ASSQDRNQPQH
TRBV7-3,TRBJ2-3,ASSPRTSGTDTQY
TRBV6-5,TRBJ1-2,ASSLRGAYGYT
TRBV5-4,TRBJ1-4,ASSSTGLDNEKLF
TRBV5-1,TRBJ2-2,ASSTSGSNTGELF
TRBV9,TRBJ2-7,ASSATGSSSYEQY
TRBV4-3,TRBJ1-3,ASSQDVSNSGNTIY
TRBV7-8,TRBJ1-5,ASSPWTGVDQPQH
TRBV28,TRBJ2-6,ASSSRDPRGRVLT
TRBV27,TRBJ2-7,ASSFQAGLYEQY
TRBV28,TRBJ2-1,ASTRNNEQF
TRBV7-2,TRBJ1-5,ASSHSEHQPQH
TRBV4-1,TRBJ2-3,ASSQLDRAPPDTQY
TRBV5-6,TRBJ1-1,ASSLQGMNTEAF
TRBV6-6,TRBJ2-7,ASSYSEEYEQY
TRBV4-1,TRBJ1-1,ASSQVTGSAEAF
TRBV2,TRBJ1-3,ASSSQPSSGNTIY
TRBV28,TRBJ1-1,ASRTLGGLGSTEAF
TRBV7-2,TRBJ2-3,ASSRGGRGRTDTQY
TRBV5-1,TRBJ2-3,ASSLAGGPADTQY
TRBV27,TRBJ2-7,ASRPGRTYEQY
TRBV4-2,TRBJ1-1,ASSQDLGRTEAF
TRBV30,TRBJ1-2,AWRGTGGGYT
TRBV9,TRBJ2-1,ASSVELGSYNEQF
TRBV29-1,TRBJ1-2,SVLPGEGYGYT
TRBV4-1,TRBJ2-5,ASSPPLSRTGETQY
TRBV4-2,TRBJ2-7,ASSQDRGRLPYEQY
TRBV5-1,TRBJ2-2,ASRPGTSVFPTGELF
TRBV2,TRBJ1-5,ASSRGGSTNQPQH
TRBV28,TRBJ1-2,ASSFSPNSYGYT